This TCR beta chain was sequenced during a study of blood T cell repertoires in COVID-19 (dated by TCRdb to 2020 to 2022). Concerning the study at large: Samples covering the acute and convalescent phases of COVID-19 were provided by collaborators in the United States, Italy and Spain. The prospective study material was composed of cDNA or gDNA derived from T cells, B-cell-depleted T cells, or PBMCs. The repertoires were released in a freely available public database meant as a resource for research on the immune response to SARS-CoV-2. The samples were drawn from the first 160 participants of the ongoing ImmuneRACE study and from over a thousand subjects provided by 6 global collaborators. Subjects who had been exposed to COVID-19, were actively infected with it, or had recovered from it provided the deeply sampled blood TCRbeta repertoires that made up the dataset. Nearly every sample came with metadata listing a de-identified subject ID, COVID-19 status, age in years and sex. Where available, HLA class I and class II types were obtained from metadata supplied by the sample provider rather than from assay-based typing. Beyond this particular receptor, the publication reports: How much clinical and demographic metadata was included differed by source and by participant, and the metadata was provided uncurated.

Remarks on this clone: The antigen this receptor binds is unknown. No much larger clone is present one base from it, and per-base qualities are unavailable.

Collaborating institutions collected whole blood in K2EDTA tubes following their own protocols. For TCRbeta analysis, collaborator samples were shipped as frozen whole blood, as isolated PBMCs, or as DNA extracted from either sample type. The immunoSEQ Assay, a bias-controlled multiplex PCR, was used to amplify TCRbeta CDR3 regions from genomic DNA. As for how the authors treated the data: Nucleated cell counts per sample were estimated from amplification of reference gene primers within the assay. To quantify the absolute abundance of each unique TCRbeta CDR3 rearrangement, sequence reads were collapsed and filtered. For each sample, productive Simpson clonality was calculated as the square root of Simpson's diversity index across productive rearrangements. In TCRdb, the immuneACCESS table is reduced to in-frame sequences with V and J assigned. These tables do not hold every clone; where another copy was compared, an unresolved V gene accounts for under half, and the others remain unexplained. That table furnishes V, J and clone size, whereas the DNA furnished D and trimming. Here the sample has some 120,000 clones; roughly 90% occur a single time. The top ten clones comprise about 8% of the sample.

From a lookup of the germline V gene, CDR1 and CDR2 are KGHSH and LQKENI. Trimming at the junction amounts to 2 bases on V and 4 bases on J, and the germline ends lie 17 bases apart. Reading from cysteine to phenylalanine, the CDR3 counts 16 amino acids. The sequence is cut down to CDR3 DNA, 48 bases in frame from base 1. This chain joins TRBV18 to TRBJ1-2; TRBD1 could be the D gene, as 6 bases match. Material for sequencing was peripheral blood. The source is a man between 50 and 59 years old with acute or convalescent COVID-19. CDR3 loop: CASSPLLLQGGYGYTF. The sequenced DNA: TGTGCCAGCTCACCATTGTTATTACAGGGTGGCTATGGCTACACCTTC. The variable domain in full, with residues beyond the CDR3 obtained from the reference TRBV18 and TRBJ1-2 genes, is NAGVMQNPRHLVRRRGQEARLRCSPMKGHSHVYWYRQLPEEGLKFMVYLQKENIIDESGMPKERFSAEFPKEGPSILRIQQVVRGDSAAYFCASSPLLLQGGYGYTFGSGTRLTVV.